A single sample gave rise to the 27 T cell receptor beta chains below, sequenced in a study of radiation and T cells in renal cell carcinoma. Sequencing was performed with immunoSEQ multiplex PCR; in TCRdb, only in-frame clones are kept and a portion is missing. The sample holds about 130,000 clones, about four fifths seen once. The time point: blood 2 weeks post-SBRT. The treatment: 15 Gy SBRT to primary tumor, nephrectomy 4 weeks later. Material: blood, obtained from a patient whose treatment included radiotherapy and nephrectomy. Receptor source: a man aged 50 to 59 with renal cell carcinoma.

Only a few counts were recorded for this clone. The rearrangement joins TRBV15 to TRBJ2-3, with a possible D match to TRBD2 (5 bases). The CDR3 consists of 18 residues. V was clipped by 3 bases and J by 3 bases, with 22 bases between them. CDR1 is LNHNV and CDR2 is YYDKDF in the germline V gene (reference sequence). The CDR3 DNA reads as TGTGCCACCAGCAGGGCAAGACTTAGCCCTGAGGGTACAGATACGCAGTATTTT. Its translation is CATSRARLSPEGTDTQYF.

Comment on this clone: At one boundary the junction diverges from the germline segment, which might be a read error. The CDR3 DNA sequence: TGTGCCAGCAGCATTCAGATGGACAGCGGCGCCTTC. Translated: CASSIQMDSGAF. The chain combines TRBV5-6 with TRBJ1-2; possibly TRBD1 for D (6 bases). CDR3 length: 12 residues. CDR1 and CDR2 (germline): SGHDT, YYEEEE.

The rearrangement uses TRBV28 and TRBJ1-5; TRBD1 might be the D (5 bases). The germline V and J ends were trimmed by 5 bases and 5 bases, with 7 bases remaining between them. Per germline, CDR1 MDHEN and CDR2 SYDVKM. The CDR3 runs 12 residues. The CDR3 sequence: CASSKGYQPQHF. CDR3 nucleotides: TGTGCCAGCAGTAAGGGGTATCAGCCCCAGCATTTT.

V usage is TRBV7-9 and J usage is TRBJ2-7; D is ambiguous. The CDR3 loop spans 14 amino acids. Germline V gene sequence: CDR1 SEHNR, CDR2 FQNEAQ (reference sequence). V was shortened by 2 bases and J by 7 bases, with 15 bases between the two germline ends. The CDR3 DNA reads as TGTGCCAGCAGCTTATCGCAGGCGGTAGGGGAGCAGTACTTC. It translates to CASSLSQAVGEQYF.

The chain links TRBV7-8 to TRBJ2-7; 7 nucleotides agree with TRBD1. The CDR3 runs to 15 residues. The germline V gene encodes CDR1 SGHVS and CDR2 FQNEAQ. The J segment lost 3 bases and the V segment lost 1 base, leaving 6 bases of the junction unmatched. This chain's CDR3 is CASSLVAGGVYEQYF. DNA for the CDR3: TGTGCCAGCAGCTTAGTGGCAGGGGGTGTCTACGAGCAGTACTTC.

Here the CDR3 DNA reads TGTGCCAGCAGCTTAGGGGACTATGGCTACACCTTC. Protein sequence: CASSLGDYGYTF. The chain couples TRBV7-9 to TRBJ1-2; D ambiguous. Per the germline V gene, CDR1 is SEHNR and CDR2 is FQNEAQ (reference sequence). This CDR3 is 12 amino acids long. V gave up 1 base and J gave up 3 bases, with 3 bases separating them.

The rearrangement joins TRBV6-5 to TRBJ1-2, with TRBD1 matching 9 bases. This CDR3 is 15 amino acids long. Per germline, CDR1 MNHEY and CDR2 SVGAGI. Unmatched junction bases numbered 6, after V lost 0 bases and J lost 7 bases. DNA of the CDR3: TGTGCCAGCAGTTACTCTTACACAGGGGGCGGTGGCTACACCTTC. Protein sequence: CASSYSYTGGGGYTF.

The V and J genes are TRBV5-4 and TRBJ1-2; D ambiguous. Germline V gives CDR1 SGHNT, CDR2 YYREEE (reference sequence). The germline V and J ends were trimmed by 3 bases and 7 bases, with 13 bases remaining between them. This CDR3 has 13 amino acids. The CDR3 region is CASSSLGIGGYTF. Written as DNA, the CDR3 is TGTGCCAGCAGCTCACTAGGTATCGGTGGCTACACCTTC.

Only one count was recorded for this clone. The chain couples TRBV6-5 to TRBJ2-5; D is undetermined. Trimming removed 2 bases at V and 2 bases at J, with 15 bases between. The germline V gene has CDR1 MNHEY and CDR2 SVGAGI. This CDR3 region has 16 residues. CDR3 amino acids: CASSYGPNKTQETQYF. For the CDR3, the DNA is TGTGCCAGCAGTTACGGTCCAAATAAAACTCAAGAGACCCAGTACTTC.

The J gene is TRBJ2-3, the V gene TRBV19, with D perhaps matching TRBD1 (6 bases). V was shortened by 7 bases and J by 0 bases, with 11 bases between the two germline ends. This CDR3 comprises 14 residues. CDR1 and CDR2 from the germline V gene are LNHDA and SQIVND (reference sequence). CDR3 protein: CASTQGQSTDTQYF. CDR3 DNA sequence: TGTGCCAGTACCCAGGGGCAGAGCACAGATACGCAGTATTTT.

This sequence joins TRBV4-1 and TRBJ1-5; 9 bases line up with TRBD1. The CDR3 loop spans 17 amino acids. The J segment lost 2 bases and the V segment lost 0 bases, leaving 5 bases of the junction unmatched. Germline assignment: CDR1 MGHRA and CDR2 YSYEKL. CDR3 nucleotide sequence: TGCGCCAGCAGCCAAGACCCGGGACAGGGAGGCAATCAGCCCCAGCATTTT. It codes for CASSQDPGQGGNQPQHF.

V and J are TRBV4-3 and TRBJ2-1, with D tentatively TRBD1 (6 bases). CDR3 length: 16 residues. Germline V lookup: CDR1 LGHNA, CDR2 YSLEER. V was shortened by 1 base and J by 2 bases, with 12 bases between the two germline ends. The CDR3 region is CASSQGRTAAYNEQFF. Here the CDR3 DNA reads TGCGCCAGCAGCCAAGGCCGGACAGCAGCCTACAATGAGCAGTTCTTC.

This clone showed up just once. The V gene is TRBV27, the J gene TRBJ2-7, with D perhaps TRBD1 (5 bases). V was pared by 8 bases and J by 2 bases, with 19 bases between. The CDR3 spans 15 residues. Germline CDR1 MNHEY, CDR2 SMNVEV (reference sequence). CDR3 region: CASLGQGAPPYEQYF. The CDR3, as DNA: TGTGCCAGCTTAGGGCAGGGCGCACCCCCCTACGAGCAGTACTTC.

The J gene is TRBJ1-1, the V gene TRBV12-5; no definite D call. V was clipped by 6 bases and J by 1 base, with 12 bases between them. Germline CDR1 LGHNT, CDR2 FRNRAP. This CDR3 comprises 14 residues. The CDR3 nucleotides are TGTGCTAGTGGCAATGTGCCAGGGAACACTGAAGCTTTCTTT. It codes for CASGNVPGNTEAFF.

The CDR3 sequence is CASSVGDRTYEQYF. The CDR3 DNA is TGTGCCAGCAGCGTAGGTGACCGTACCTACGAGCAGTACTTC. This chain uses TRBV9 with TRBJ2-7; D is unresolved. Germline-derived CDR1 and CDR2 are SGDLS and YYNGEE. The CDR3 is made up of 14 amino acids. Trimming stripped 0 bases from V and 2 bases from J, with 9 bases between.

The chain employs TRBV2 and TRBJ1-1, with D possibly TRBD1 on 5 matching bases. The germline V gene encodes CDR1 SNHLY and CDR2 FYNNEI. With 3 bases removed from V and 3 bases from J, the gap between germline ends came to 14 bases. CDR3 size: 15 residues. CDR3 in amino acids: CASSEGRGGDTEAFF. CDR3 DNA: TGTGCCAGCAGTGAGGGGAGGGGAGGGGACACTGAAGCTTTCTTT.

V usage is TRBV12-5 and J usage is TRBJ2-1, with D perhaps TRBD2 (5 bases). V lost 8 bases and J lost 3, with 17 bases in between. The germline gives CDR1 LGHNT, CDR2 FRNRAP. The CDR3 has 15 residues. CDR3 region: CASTDGRADYNEQFF. Here the CDR3 DNA reads TGTGCTAGTACCGATGGGCGGGCGGACTACAATGAGCAGTTCTTC.

This clone was observed a handful of times. The J gene is TRBJ1-1, the V gene TRBV4-2, with a weak D call TRBD1 (5 bases). The CDR3 is made up of 14 amino acids. With 4 bases removed from V and 4 bases from J, the gap between germline ends came to 13 bases. CDR1 is LGHNA, CDR2 YNFKEQ, per germline. The CDR3 loop is CASSPRDGGTEAFF. The CDR3 DNA reads TGTGCCAGCAGCCCGCGGGACGGAGGCACTGAAGCTTTCTTT.

This chain links TRBV4-1 with TRBJ1-2; D remains unclear. Germline V gene data show CDR1 as MGHRA and CDR2 as YSYEKL. This CDR3 has 18 amino acids. Deletions cut 1 base from V and 2 bases from J, with 20 bases between. The CDR3 DNA follows: TGCGCCAGCAGCCAAGGGGAGGTGTCAGTCCTGTCGAACTATGGCTACACCTTC. Protein sequence: CASSQGEVSVLSNYGYTF.

The rearrangement links TRBV5-1 to TRBJ1-1; weak D call: TRBD1 (5 bases). This CDR3 is 13 amino acids long. V dropped 9 bases and J dropped 2 bases, with 14 bases sitting between them. In germline, CDR1 is SGHRS, CDR2 YFSETQ. The CDR3 DNA is TGCGCCACCATCAGGGAGAGTAACACTGAAGCTTTCTTT. Its protein is CATIRESNTEAFF.

The chain is built from TRBV5-1 and TRBJ1-2, with D possibly being TRBD1 (5 bases). This CDR3 is 16 amino acids long. Trimming pared 0 bases from V and 4 bases from J, leaving 16 bases between. The germline CDR1 and CDR2 sequences are SGHRS and YFSETQ. CDR3 DNA: TGCGCCAGCAGCTTGGAGAGTCCAGGGTTGTCCTATGGCTACACCTTC. Its protein product is CASSLESPGLSYGYTF.

The chain employs TRBV11-2 and TRBJ1-2; the D is unclear. CDR1 and CDR2 from the germline V gene are SGHAT and FQNNGV. Trimming removed 0 bases from V and 7 bases from J, with 9 bases in between. CDR3 length equals 13 residues. The CDR3, as DNA: TGTGCCAGCAGCTTAGAAAGTGGTCGTGGCTACACCTTC. Protein product: CASSLESGRGYTF. The entire variable domain, with the rest obtained from reference TRBV11-2 and TRBJ1-2, is as follows: EAGVAQSPRYKIIEKRQSVAFWCNPISGHATLYWYQQILGQGPKLLIQFQNNGVVDDSQLPKDRFSAERLKGVDSTLKIQPAKLEDSAVYLCASSLESGRGYTFGSGTRLTVV.

The rearrangement uses TRBV15 and TRBJ1-4; tentative D call: TRBD1 (5 bases). Between the trimmed V and J ends, which lost 6 bases and 5 bases, there was a span of 13 bases. The CDR3 is 14 residues long. CDR1 is LNHNV, CDR2 YYDKDF, per germline (reference sequence). The CDR3 spells CATSLGLKNEKLFF. CDR3 DNA sequence: TGTGCCACCAGTCTGGGACTGAAGAATGAAAAACTGTTTTTT.

The V call is TRBV25-1, the J call TRBJ2-2, with D possibly being TRBD2 (6 bases). CDR1 MGHDK and CDR2 SYGVNS come from the germline V gene. The CDR3 runs to 17 residues. V was clipped by 3 bases and J by 3 bases, with 17 bases between them. CDR3 bases: TGTGCCAGCAGTGATCCGGGGAGAGGGACTGACACCGGGGAGCTGTTTTTT. This translates into CASSDPGRGTDTGELFF.

V gene TRBV4-1 combines with J gene TRBJ1-4; 8 bases agree with TRBD1. The trim removed 5 bases at V and 7 bases at J, leaving 15 bases unmatched. Germline CDR1 and CDR2: MGHRA and YSYEKL. This CDR3 comprises 17 residues. CDR3: CASSSERAGTGSEKLFF. DNA for the CDR3: TGCGCCAGCAGCTCAGAAAGGGCCGGGACAGGAAGTGAAAAACTGTTTTTT.

The CDR3 coding sequence is TGTGCCTGGAGTACAGGGGATGGGGACTCACCCCTCCACTTT. Protein product: CAWSTGDGDSPLHF. The chain recombines TRBV30 with TRBJ1-6, with TRBD1 matching 7 bases. Germline assignment: CDR1 GTSNPN and CDR2 SVGIG (reference sequence). The CDR3 runs 14 residues. With V trimmed by 2 bases and J by 10 bases, 8 bases remained unmatched.

The rearrangement joins TRBV5-1 to TRBJ2-1; a weak D match, TRBD1 (6 bases). CDR1 is SGHRS and CDR2 is YFSETQ in the germline V gene. V was cut by 1 base and J by 2 bases, with 10 bases left in between. The CDR3 consists of 15 residues. The CDR3 sequence is CASSLTGHAYNEQFF. For the CDR3, the DNA is TGCGCCAGCAGCTTGACGGGACACGCCTACAATGAGCAGTTCTTC.